These 22 T cell receptor beta chains came from one sample sequenced in a study of graft-versus-host responses after intestinal transplantation. Profiling relied on immunoSEQ multiplex PCR, and the TCRdb table lists in-frame clones only, not all of them. The sample lists 90,000 to 150,000 clones, around 96% seen once, with more than 2.5% in the top ten. These receptors' antigens are unknown. The starting material was unstimulated CD8+ T cells sorted from spleen or lymph node cells, obtained before intestinal transplant. These receptors all stem from a human donor who received an intestinal transplant.

The V and J genes are TRBV15 and TRBJ1-1; no definite D call. The CDR3 contains 13 residues. The germline CDR1 and CDR2 sequences are LNHNV and YYDKDF (reference sequence). Trimming cost V 1 base and J 8 bases, with 11 bases left between them. The CDR3 DNA reads as TGTGCCACCAGCAGAGGGGTCCAGGCCGAAGCTTTCTTT. Residues: CATSRGVQAEAFF. Together with reference TRBV15 and TRBJ1-1, the CDR3 gives the full variable domain: DAMVIQNPRYQVTQFGKPVTLSCSQTLNHNVMYWYQQKSSQAPKLLFHYYDKDFNNEADTPDNFQSRRPNTSFCFLDIRSPGLGDTAMYLCATSRGVQAEAFFGQGTRLTVV.

The chain links TRBV7-8 to TRBJ2-2; 7 bases agree with TRBD1. V dropped 3 bases and J dropped 3; count of bases not matched to a gene: 10. The germline CDR1 and CDR2 sequences are SGHVS and FQNEAQ. This CDR3 has 17 amino acids. Written as DNA, the CDR3 is TGTGCCAGCAGCTTGAGACCGACAGGGTGGGACACCGGGGAGCTGTTTTTT. Translating gives CASSLRPTGWDTGELFF. The entire variable domain, with the rest obtained from reference TRBV7-8 and TRBJ2-2, is as follows: GAGVSQSPRYKVAKRGQDVALRCDPISGHVSLFWYQQALGQGPEFLTYFQNEAQLDKSGLPSDRFFAERPEGSVSTLKIQRTQQEDSAVYLCASSLRPTGWDTGELFFGEGSRLTVL.

This chain links TRBV5-8 with TRBJ2-1, with D perhaps TRBD1 (6 bases). V lost 6 bases, J lost 6 bases, and 19 bases lay in between. The CDR3 runs to 15 residues. Germline values: CDR1 SGHTS, CDR2 YDEGEE. CDR3 nucleotide sequence: TGTGCCAGCATCGGAAGATCAGGGGATGTCAATGAGCAGTTCTTC. Encoded protein: CASIGRSGDVNEQFF.

This rearrangement joins TRBV9 to TRBJ2-7; maybe TRBD2 (6 bases). The V gene's germline CDR1 is SGDLS and CDR2 YYNGEE. The CDR3 length is 16 residues. V lost 0 bases, J lost 3 bases, and 16 bases lay in between. The CDR3 loop is CASSVGSSGTLYEQYF. The CDR3 nucleotides are TGTGCCAGCAGCGTAGGAAGTAGCGGAACGCTCTACGAGCAGTACTTC.

The J gene is TRBJ1-1, the V gene TRBV4-2; D ambiguous. Germline V lookup: CDR1 LGHNA, CDR2 YNFKEQ. Between the trimmed V and J ends, which lost 1 base and 10 bases, there was a span of 13 bases. CDR3 length: 13 amino acids. The CDR3 region is CASSQAGMKVAFF. In nucleotides, the CDR3 is TGTGCCAGCAGCCAAGCCGGAATGAAGGTAGCTTTCTTT.

This chain joins TRBV6-6 and TRBJ1-1; D might be TRBD1 (5 bases). The CDR3 has 15 amino acids. Germline values: CDR1 MNHNY, CDR2 SVGAGI (reference sequence). Trimming left V 0 bases short and J 1 base short, with 9 bases between. This CDR3 reads CASSYSETANTEAFF. CDR3 DNA: TGTGCCAGCAGTTACTCAGAGACAGCGAACACTGAAGCTTTCTTT.

V usage is TRBV28 and J usage is TRBJ2-7, with a possible D match to TRBD1 (6 bases). CDR3 size: 16 residues. Trimming pared 5 bases from V and 2 bases from J, leaving 19 bases between. The V gene's germline CDR1 is MDHEN and CDR2 SYDVKM. The CDR3 DNA reads TGTGCCAGCAGTCCCCCTCCGGGACACCCTCCCTACGAGCAGTACTTC. Translating gives CASSPPPGHPPYEQYF. The full variable domain, its missing parts supplied by reference TRBV28 and TRBJ2-7, is DVKVTQSSRYLVKRTGEKVFLECVQDMDHENMFWYRQDPGLGLRLIYFSYDVKMKEKGDIPEGYSVSREKKERFSLILESASTNQTSMYLCASSPPPGHPPYEQYFGPGTRLTVT.

The J gene is TRBJ1-2, the V gene TRBV13; 7 positions agree with TRBD1. The CDR3 covers 12 residues. V gave up 3 bases and J gave up 5 bases; unmatched junction bases: 0. Germline values: CDR1 PRHDT, CDR2 FYEKMQ (reference sequence). This CDR3 is CASSLGQYGYTF. CDR3 sequence (DNA): TGTGCCAGCAGCTTGGGACAGTATGGCTACACCTTC.

The J gene is TRBJ2-1, the V gene TRBV6-5, with TRBD1 identical over 10 bases. With V trimmed by 6 bases and J by 10 bases, 12 bases remained unmatched. The CDR3 loop spans 15 amino acids. CDR1 and CDR2 (germline): MNHEY, SVGAGI. DNA for the CDR3: TGTGCCAGCAGCTCGACAGGGGGCCGCCCGAGGGAGCAGTTCTTC. Translation gives CASSSTGGRPREQFF.

The chain is built from TRBV6-1 and TRBJ1-5; no clear D. The germline V gene encodes CDR1 MNHNS and CDR2 SASEGT. This CDR3 is 14 amino acids long. The CDR3 region is CAIRQAYSNQPQHF. For the CDR3, the DNA is TGTGCTATCCGGCAGGCCTATAGCAATCAGCCCCAGCATTTT.

The rearrangement uses TRBV7-9 and TRBJ1-1, with D possibly TRBD1 on 5 matching bases. CDR1 and CDR2 (germline): SEHNR, FQNEAQ (reference sequence). V shed 4 bases and J shed 5 bases, with 11 bases lying between them. The CDR3 has 13 residues. The CDR3 bases are TGTGCCAGCAGCTGGGACTTGGGAACTGAAGCTTTCTTT. Translation: CASSWDLGTEAFF.

CDR3 sequence (DNA): TGTGCCAGCAGCGTAGGAGGGAGCACTGAAGCTTTCTTT. It yields the protein CASSVGGSTEAFF. The V gene is TRBV9, the J gene TRBJ1-1; D remains unclear. V lost 0 bases and J lost 4, with 7 bases in between. The CDR3 sequence is 13 residues long. The V gene's germline CDR1 is SGDLS and CDR2 YYNGEE.

The chain carries TRBV15 and TRBJ2-7; maybe TRBD2 (5 bases). CDR1 is LNHNV, CDR2 YYDKDF, per germline (reference sequence). The CDR3 spans 12 residues. The germline V and J ends were trimmed by 4 bases and 3 bases, with 7 bases remaining between them. Here the CDR3 reads CATSKADYEQYF. The CDR3 DNA is TGTGCCACCAGCAAAGCGGACTACGAGCAGTACTTC.

The chain has TRBV15 and TRBJ2-7; possibly TRBD2 for D (5 bases). The CDR3 runs to 15 residues. Trimming took 1 base from V and 1 from J, leaving 11 bases between them. In germline, CDR1 is LNHNV, CDR2 YYDKDF (reference sequence). The CDR3 DNA reads as TGTGCCACCAGCAGAGCCCGAGGGTTGTCCTACGAGCAGTACTTC. This gives the protein CATSRARGLSYEQYF.

The V and J genes are TRBV28 and TRBJ2-6; D remains unclear. The CDR3 is made up of 15 amino acids. Germline CDR1 and CDR2: MDHEN and SYDVKM. The V gene lost 2 bases and the J gene lost 0 bases, with 5 bases spanning the gap. CDR3 sequence reads: CASSLISSGANVLTF. The DNA of the CDR3 is TGTGCCAGCAGTTTAATTAGCTCTGGGGCCAACGTCCTGACTTTC.

The chain's CDR3 is CASSGRGAYNEQFF. The CDR3 region has the DNA TGTGCCAGCAGCGGTCGGGGCGCGTACAATGAGCAGTTCTTC. The chain links TRBV7-6 to TRBJ2-1; D may be TRBD1 or TRBD2 (5 bases each). Germline loops: CDR1 SGHVS, CDR2 FNYEAQ. The V end was cut by 5 bases, the J end by 4 bases, with 12 bases between. This CDR3 has 14 residues.

The DNA for the CDR3 is TGCGCCAGCAGCCAAGGGTCGGAGTTCTACGAGCAGTACTTC. Translating gives CASSQGSEFYEQYF. The rearrangement joins TRBV4-1 to TRBJ2-7; D unresolved. Trimming cost V 1 base and J 3 bases, with 10 bases left between them. Germline lookup yields CDR1 MGHRA and CDR2 YSYEKL. The CDR3 has 14 residues.

The chain is built from TRBV28 and TRBJ1-2, with 7 bases identical to TRBD1. The CDR3 covers 14 residues. Trimming at V came to 5 bases and at J to 3 bases, leaving 6 bases not matched to a gene. Germline loops: CDR1 MDHEN, CDR2 SYDVKM. CDR3 nucleotide sequence: TGTGCCAGCAGTCTATCGGGACAGTACTATGGCTACACCTTC. Its protein is CASSLSGQYYGYTF.

J is TRBJ2-2 and V is TRBV12-5; 7 positions match TRBD2. The CDR3 has 18 residues. The germline V gene encodes CDR1 LGHNT and CDR2 FRNRAP. The trim removed 0 bases at V and 2 bases at J, leaving 9 bases unmatched. The CDR3 sequence: CASGLVTTGTTNTGELFF. The CDR3 nucleotides read TGTGCTAGTGGTTTGGTCACCACCGGGACTACAAACACCGGGGAGCTGTTTTTT.

V usage is TRBV19 and J usage is TRBJ1-5; D remains ambiguous. V lost 8 bases to trimming and J lost 3 bases, with 17 bases between them. The CDR3 runs to 15 residues. Germline V lookup: CDR1 LNHDA, CDR2 SQIVND (reference sequence). CDR3 protein: CASRPDGFINQPQHF. The CDR3 coding sequence is TGTGCCAGTCGTCCGGACGGCTTTATCAATCAGCCCCAGCATTTT.

The genes are TRBV5-6 and TRBJ2-1; 9 nucleotides align to TRBD2. CDR1 and CDR2 from the germline V gene are SGHDT and YYEEEE. The CDR3 extends over 17 amino acids. With V trimmed by 4 bases and J by 4 bases, 12 bases remained unmatched. This CDR3 is CASSPFSGRMRYNEQFF. DNA of the CDR3: TGTGCCAGCAGCCCCTTTAGCGGGAGAATGCGGTACAATGAGCAGTTCTTC.

The CDR3 coding sequence is TGTGCCAGCAGCGTAGGTAGTGACAGGGTAGAAGGCTACACCTTC. Translation: CASSVGSDRVEGYTF. The V gene is TRBV9, the J gene TRBJ1-2, with TRBD1 matching over 7 bases. Germline assignment: CDR1 SGDLS and CDR2 YYNGEE. This CDR3 comprises 15 residues. Trimming at V came to 0 bases and at J to 8 bases, leaving 10 bases not matched to a gene. The full variable domain, rest sourced from reference TRBV9 and TRBJ1-2, is DSGVTQTPKHLITATGQRVTLRCSPRSGDLSVYWYQQSLDQGLQFLIQYYNGEERAKGNILERFSAQQFPDLHSELNLSSLELGDSALYFCASSVGSDRVEGYTFGSGTRLTVV.